A single sample is the source of the 4 T cell receptor beta chains below, sequenced in a study of blood T cell repertoires in COVID-19. Clones were read by immunoSEQ multiplex PCR, and TCRdb kept only the in-frame ones, dropping some. Counted here are tens of thousands of clones, over 75% occurring once; the ten biggest clones make up just over 3%. Sample: peripheral blood. All receptors derive from a woman older than 75 with COVID-19, enrolled during active disease.

There are a few counts of this clone. V usage is TRBV10-3 and J usage is TRBJ2-2; 9 bases map to TRBD1. The CDR3 has 16 amino acids. V lost 6 bases and J lost 3; bases outside the gene matches: 8. Germline V gives CDR1 ENHRY, CDR2 SYGVKD. The chain's CDR3 is CAIRATGGRDTGELFF. The CDR3 nucleotides are TGTGCCATCAGAGCGACAGGGGGGCGGGACACCGGGGAGCTGTTTTTT.

Only one count was recorded for this clone. The chain is built from TRBV27 and TRBJ2-7; 10 bases match TRBD1. Germline CDR1 is MNHEY and CDR2 is SMNVEV (reference sequence). The V and J ends lost 5 bases and 2 bases, in that order; junction bases with no gene match: 12. CDR3 length: 17 amino acids. The CDR3 bases are TGTGCCAGCAGTCGATTTTCAGGACAGGGGGACCCCTACGAGCAGTACTTC. Translated, it gives CASSRFSGQGDPYEQYF.

The V call is TRBV9, the J call TRBJ2-5; 11 nucleotides match TRBD2. The germline V gene encodes CDR1 SGDLS and CDR2 YYNGEE. The CDR3 totals 17 residues. The junction had 12 bases not matched to a gene; V was cut back by 3 bases and J by 5 bases. DNA for the CDR3: TGTGCCAGCAGCGAGGGATCCTTAGCGGGAGGGCCTGAGACCCAGTACTTC. As protein: CASSEGSLAGGPETQYF.

This clone has more than one count but fewer than ten. This chain joins TRBV27 and TRBJ2-3, with 11 bases identical to TRBD2. V gave up 4 bases and J gave up 0 bases; unmatched junction bases: 6. Germline assignment: CDR1 MNHEY and CDR2 SMNVEV (reference sequence). The CDR3 sequence is 17 residues long. The CDR3 here is CASSSRLAGLSTDTQYF. In nucleotides, the CDR3 is TGTGCCAGCAGTTCCCGACTAGCGGGGCTTAGCACAGATACGCAGTATTTT.